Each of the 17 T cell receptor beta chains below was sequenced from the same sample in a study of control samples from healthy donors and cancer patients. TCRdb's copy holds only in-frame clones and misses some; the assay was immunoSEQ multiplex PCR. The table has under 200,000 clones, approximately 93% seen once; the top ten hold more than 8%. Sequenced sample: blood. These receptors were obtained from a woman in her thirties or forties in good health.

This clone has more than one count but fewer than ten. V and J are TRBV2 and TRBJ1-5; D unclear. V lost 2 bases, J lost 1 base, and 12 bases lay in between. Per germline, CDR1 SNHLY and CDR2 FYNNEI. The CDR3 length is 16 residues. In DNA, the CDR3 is TGTGCCAGCAGTGAAACCCAAGGCCCGAGCAATCAGCCCCAGCATTTT. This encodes CASSETQGPSNQPQHF.

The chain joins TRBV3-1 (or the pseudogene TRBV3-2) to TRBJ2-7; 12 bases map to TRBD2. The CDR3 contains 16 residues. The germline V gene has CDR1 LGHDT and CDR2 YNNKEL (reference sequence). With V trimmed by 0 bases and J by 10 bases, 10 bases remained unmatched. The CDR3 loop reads CASSQDLASGRVKQYF. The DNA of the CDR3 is TGTGCCAGCAGCCAAGATCTGGCTAGCGGGAGGGTAAAACAGTACTTC.

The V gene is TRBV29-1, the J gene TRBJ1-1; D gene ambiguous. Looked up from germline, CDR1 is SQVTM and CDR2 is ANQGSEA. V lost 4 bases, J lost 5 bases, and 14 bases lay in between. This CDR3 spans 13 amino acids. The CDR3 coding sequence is TGCAGCGTTGTGGCAGTTCGGGGTACTGAAGCTTTCTTT. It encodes CSVVAVRGTEAFF.

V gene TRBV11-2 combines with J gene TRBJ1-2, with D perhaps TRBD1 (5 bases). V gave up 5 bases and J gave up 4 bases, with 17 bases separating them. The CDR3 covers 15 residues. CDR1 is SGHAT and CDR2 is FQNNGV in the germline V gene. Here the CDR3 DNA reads TGTGCCAGCAGCCTCAGACAGTCGGGCGGCTATGGCTACACCTTC. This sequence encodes CASSLRQSGGYGYTF. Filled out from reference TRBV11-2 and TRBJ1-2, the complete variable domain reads EAGVAQSPRYKIIEKRQSVAFWCNPISGHATLYWYQQILGQGPKLLIQFQNNGVVDDSQLPKDRFSAERLKGVDSTLKIQPAKLEDSAVYLCASSLRQSGGYGYTFGSGTRLTVV.

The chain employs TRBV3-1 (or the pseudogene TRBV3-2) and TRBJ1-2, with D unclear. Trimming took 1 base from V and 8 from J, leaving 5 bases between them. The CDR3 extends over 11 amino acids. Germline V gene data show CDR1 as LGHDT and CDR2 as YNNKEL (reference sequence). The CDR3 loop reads CASSQASGYTF. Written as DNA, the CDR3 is TGTGCCAGCAGCCAAGCCTCGGGCTACACCTTC.

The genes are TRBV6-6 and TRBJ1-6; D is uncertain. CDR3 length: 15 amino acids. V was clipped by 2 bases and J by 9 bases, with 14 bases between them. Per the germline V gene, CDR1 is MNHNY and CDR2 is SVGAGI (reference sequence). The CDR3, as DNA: TGTGCCAGCAGTTACCCAGGTGGAACTATTTCACCCCTCCACTTT. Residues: CASSYPGGTISPLHF.

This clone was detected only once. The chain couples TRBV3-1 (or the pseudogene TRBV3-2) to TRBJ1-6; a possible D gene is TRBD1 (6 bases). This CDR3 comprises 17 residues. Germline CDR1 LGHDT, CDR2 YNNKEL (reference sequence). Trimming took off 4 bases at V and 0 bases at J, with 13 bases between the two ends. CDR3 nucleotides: TGTGCCAGCAGCCTCACACAGGGTAGCTCCTATAATTCACCCCTCCACTTT. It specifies CASSLTQGSSYNSPLHF.

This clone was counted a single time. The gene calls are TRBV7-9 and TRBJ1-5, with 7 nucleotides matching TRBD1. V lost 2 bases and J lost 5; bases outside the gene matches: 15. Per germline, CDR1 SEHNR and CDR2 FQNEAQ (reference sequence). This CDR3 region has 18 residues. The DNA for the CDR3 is TGTGCCAGCAGCTTATGGGGTAAGCACCGGGACAGACATCAGCCCCAGCATTTT. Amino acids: CASSLWGKHRDRHQPQHF.

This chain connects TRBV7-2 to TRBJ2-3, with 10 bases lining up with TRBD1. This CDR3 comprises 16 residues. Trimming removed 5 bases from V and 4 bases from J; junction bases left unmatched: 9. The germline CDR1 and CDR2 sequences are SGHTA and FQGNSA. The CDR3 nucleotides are TGTGCCAGCAGCCTGCAACGGGACAGGGGAGCAGATACGCAGTATTTT. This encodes CASSLQRDRGADTQYF.

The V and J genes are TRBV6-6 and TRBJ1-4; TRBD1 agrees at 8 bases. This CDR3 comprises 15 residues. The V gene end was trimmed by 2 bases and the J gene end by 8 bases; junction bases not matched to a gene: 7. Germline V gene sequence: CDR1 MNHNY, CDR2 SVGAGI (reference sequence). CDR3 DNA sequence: TGTGCCAGCAGTTACCCAAAACAGGGGGGAGAAAAACTGTTTTTT. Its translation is CASSYPKQGGEKLFF.

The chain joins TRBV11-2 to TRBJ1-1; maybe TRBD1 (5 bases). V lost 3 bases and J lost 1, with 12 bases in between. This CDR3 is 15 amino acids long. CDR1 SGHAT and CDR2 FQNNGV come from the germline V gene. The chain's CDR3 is CASSFTGRTNTEAFF. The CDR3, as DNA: TGTGCCAGCAGCTTTACGGGACGGACGAACACTGAAGCTTTCTTT.

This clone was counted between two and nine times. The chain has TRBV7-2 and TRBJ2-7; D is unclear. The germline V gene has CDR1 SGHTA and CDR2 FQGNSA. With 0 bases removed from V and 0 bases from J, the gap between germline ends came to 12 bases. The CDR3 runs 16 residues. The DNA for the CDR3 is TGTGCCAGCAGCTTAGCAGGGCAGCGAGGCTCCTACGAGCAGTACTTC. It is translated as CASSLAGQRGSYEQYF.

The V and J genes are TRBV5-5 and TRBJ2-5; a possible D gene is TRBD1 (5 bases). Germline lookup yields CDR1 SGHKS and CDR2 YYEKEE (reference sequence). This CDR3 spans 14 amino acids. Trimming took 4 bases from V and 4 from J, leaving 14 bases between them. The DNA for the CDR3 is TGTGCCAGCAGCCAGGGTGGGGTTCCAGAGACCCAGTACTTC. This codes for CASSQGGVPETQYF.

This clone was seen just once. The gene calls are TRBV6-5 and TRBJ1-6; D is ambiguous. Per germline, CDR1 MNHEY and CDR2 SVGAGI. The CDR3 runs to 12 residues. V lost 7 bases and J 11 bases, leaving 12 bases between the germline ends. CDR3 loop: CASTNPKTPLHF. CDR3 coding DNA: TGTGCCAGCACCAACCCTAAGACACCCCTCCACTTT.

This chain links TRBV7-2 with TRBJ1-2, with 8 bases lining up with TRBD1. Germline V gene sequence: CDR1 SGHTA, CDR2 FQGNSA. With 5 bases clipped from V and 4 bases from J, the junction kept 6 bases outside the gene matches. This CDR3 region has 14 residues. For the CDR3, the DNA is TGTGCCAGCAGCGCCGACAGGGGACGCTATGGCTACACCTTC. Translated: CASSADRGRYGYTF.

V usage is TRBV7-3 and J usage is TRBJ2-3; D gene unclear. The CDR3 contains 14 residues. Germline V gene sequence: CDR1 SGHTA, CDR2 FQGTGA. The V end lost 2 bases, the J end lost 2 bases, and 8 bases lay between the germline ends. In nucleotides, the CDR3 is TGTGCCAGCAGCTTATTTAGTTCCACAGATACGCAGTATTTT. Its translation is CASSLFSSTDTQYF.

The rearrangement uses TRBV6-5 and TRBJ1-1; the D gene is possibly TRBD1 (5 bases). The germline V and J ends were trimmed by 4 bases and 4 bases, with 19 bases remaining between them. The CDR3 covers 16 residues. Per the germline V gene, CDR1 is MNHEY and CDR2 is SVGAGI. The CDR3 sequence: CASSLNNQGWGTEAFF. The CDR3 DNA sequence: TGTGCCAGCAGTTTAAATAATCAGGGTTGGGGCACTGAAGCTTTCTTT.